Each of the 22 T cell receptor beta chains below was sequenced from the same sample in a study of OX40 agonist ivuxolimab in advanced cancers. Libraries were prepared through the immunoSEQ multiplex PCR assay. TCRdb took over this immuneACCESS table, retaining in-frame rearrangements with V and J assigned. Such tables are incomplete; in checked studies, under half of the missing clones stem from an unresolved V gene, and the remainder is unexplained. The sample includes tens of thousands of clones, with approximately 85% observed a single time. About a tenth of the sample lies in the top ten. The input for sequencing was CD4+ or CD8+ T cells sorted from blood, taken in a trial of the OX40 agonist ivuxolimab. These receptors originate from an adult with an advanced solid tumor such as melanoma, head and neck, liver or kidney cancer.

This clone was observed a few times. CDR3 nucleotides: TGTGCCAGCAGCTTCCCCGGGAGTGGAACTGAAGCTTTCTTT. It is translated as CASSFPGSGTEAFF. This rearrangement joins TRBV11-2 to TRBJ1-1; unclear D gene. Germline CDR1 and CDR2: SGHAT and FQNNGV. This CDR3 is 14 amino acids long. Between the trimmed V and J ends, which lost 3 bases and 5 bases, there was a span of 13 bases.

In its sample, this clone was seen once. The chain couples TRBV18 to TRBJ2-5; tentatively, D is TRBD1 or TRBD2 (5 bases each). The CDR3 runs 14 residues. Between the trimmed V and J ends, which lost 4 bases and 1 base, there was a span of 10 bases. Germline CDR1 is KGHSH and CDR2 is LQKENI. As DNA, the CDR3 is TGTGCCAGCTCACGCCGAGGGGTCCAAGAGACCCAGTACTTC. Its translation is CASSRRGVQETQYF.

The chain couples TRBV4-3 to TRBJ2-7; D is uncertain. Germline-derived CDR1 and CDR2 are LGHNA and YSLEER. The CDR3 spans 14 residues. Trimming pared 3 bases from V and 4 bases from J, leaving 13 bases between. As DNA, the CDR3 is TGCGCCAGCAGCCAGGCAAGGGCAGGATACGAGCAGTACTTC. Its translation: CASSQARAGYEQYF.

The V and J genes are TRBV2 and TRBJ1-5, with TRBD1 matching over 7 bases. Germline V gene sequence: CDR1 SNHLY, CDR2 FYNNEI. The CDR3 loop spans 14 amino acids. The trim removed 6 bases at V and 3 bases at J, leaving 5 bases unmatched. The DNA for the CDR3 is TGTGCCAGCAGCGCGGGACAGCTCAATCAGCCCCAGCATTTT. Its translation is CASSAGQLNQPQHF.

This clone appeared a few times. The chain joins TRBV6-1 to TRBJ1-2, with D possibly TRBD1 on 6 matching bases. CDR1 is MNHNS and CDR2 is SASEGT in the germline V gene. V lost 3 bases and J lost 4, with 12 bases in between. CDR3 length: 14 residues. The CDR3 bases are TGTGCCAGCAGTGATTGGGGGGGCCCCTATGGCTACACCTTC. The encoded protein is CASSDWGGPYGYTF.

The chain carries TRBV5-1 and TRBJ2-5, with D maybe TRBD2 (5 bases). Between the trimmed V and J ends, which lost 3 bases and 2 bases, there was a span of 14 bases. CDR1 is SGHRS, CDR2 YFSETQ, per germline. There are 15 residues in the CDR3. The CDR3 DNA is TGCGCCAGCAGCTCTCGAGGGCAACAACAAGAGACCCAGTACTTC. This sequence encodes CASSSRGQQQETQYF.

V and J are TRBV7-2 and TRBJ1-2; 7 bases are a match to TRBD1. This CDR3 comprises 15 residues. V dropped 5 bases and J dropped 4; count of bases not matched to a gene: 10. Germline CDR1 reads SGHTA; CDR2 reads FQGNSA. CDR3 in DNA: TGTGCCAGCAGCCCGCGGGACAGTAAATCCTATGGCTACACCTTC. Encoded protein: CASSPRDSKSYGYTF.

The chain couples TRBV5-1 to TRBJ1-1; the D gene is possibly TRBD1 (5 bases). The CDR3 sequence is 15 residues long. The V end was cut by 1 base, the J end by 5 bases, with 15 bases between. The germline V gene has CDR1 SGHRS and CDR2 YFSETQ. CDR3 in amino acids: CASSLLAGRETEAFF. DNA of the CDR3: TGCGCCAGCAGCTTGCTGGCGGGGCGCGAAACTGAAGCTTTCTTT.

The CDR3 here is CASSPLGGSRYNEQFF. The CDR3, as DNA: TGTGCCAGCAGCCCACTCGGAGGGAGTCGCTACAATGAGCAGTTCTTC. This sequence joins TRBV7-2 and TRBJ2-1, with D possibly matching TRBD2 (6 bases). In germline, CDR1 is SGHTA, CDR2 FQGNSA. The CDR3 has 16 amino acids. The V and J ends lost 5 bases and 3 bases respectively, with 17 bases between them.

V gene TRBV5-8 combines with J gene TRBJ1-6; TRBD1 might be the D (5 bases). This CDR3 is 14 amino acids long. CDR1 and CDR2 from the germline V gene are SGHTS and YDEGEE. The V end was cut by 2 bases, the J end by 5 bases, with 8 bases between. CDR3 protein: CASSFQGNNSPLHF. Written as DNA, the CDR3 is TGTGCCAGCAGCTTCCAGGGAAATAATTCACCCCTCCACTTT.

This chain joins TRBV19 and TRBJ1-3; no clear D. This CDR3 comprises 17 residues. Deletions cut 6 bases from V and 0 bases from J, with 18 bases between. Germline values: CDR1 LNHDA, CDR2 SQIVND (reference sequence). The CDR3 reads CASSSTSRILSGNTIYF. The CDR3, as DNA: TGTGCCAGTAGCTCAACCAGTAGAATCCTCTCTGGAAACACCATATATTTT.

This chain joins TRBV7-3 and TRBJ2-2; 7 nucleotides agree with TRBD2. Per the germline V gene, CDR1 is SGHTA and CDR2 is FQGTGA. This CDR3 region has 18 residues. Trimming took 5 bases from V and 6 from J; bases not matched to a gene: 18. The CDR3 loop is CASSPRTRRSVEAGELFF. CDR3 nucleotide sequence: TGTGCCAGCAGCCCGAGGACTAGAAGATCGGTAGAGGCCGGGGAGCTGTTTTTT.

The chain joins TRBV27 to TRBJ2-5; D not certain. Trimming left V 0 bases short and J 4 bases short, with 15 bases between. CDR1 is MNHEY and CDR2 is SMNVEV in the germline V gene (reference sequence). This CDR3 has 16 amino acids. CDR3 nucleotides: TGTGCCAGCAGTTTATCGGAACGGGCAGCGTCAGAGACCCAGTACTTC. This sequence encodes CASSLSERAASETQYF.

The rearrangement uses TRBV5-8 and TRBJ2-7, with 7 bases identical to TRBD1. CDR3 length: 16 residues. Germline V gene lookup returns CDR1 SGHTS and CDR2 YDEGEE. J was trimmed by 3 bases and V by 1 base; bases with no gene match: 10. CDR3: CASSLSADRVDYEQYF. The DNA for the CDR3 is TGTGCCAGCAGCTTGAGTGCCGACAGGGTCGACTACGAGCAGTACTTC.

The chain is built from TRBV27 and TRBJ2-7, with no clear D. CDR3 size: 15 residues. Germline CDR1 reads MNHEY; CDR2 reads SMNVEV (reference sequence). The ends were cut back, 6 bases at V and 0 bases at J, with 15 bases in the middle. The CDR3 protein is CASSPLERSSYEQYF. DNA for the CDR3: TGTGCCAGCAGCCCACTGGAACGGAGCTCCTACGAGCAGTACTTC.

The V gene is TRBV19, the J gene TRBJ2-1; 7 nucleotides align to TRBD1. The V segment lost 6 bases and the J segment 6 bases; nucleotides outside the gene matches: 5. The CDR3 spans 13 residues. Germline V lookup: CDR1 LNHDA, CDR2 SQIVND (reference sequence). For the CDR3, the DNA is TGTGCCAGTAGACCACAGGGGCCCAATGAGCAGTTCTTC. Protein sequence: CASRPQGPNEQFF.

This sequence joins TRBV28 and TRBJ2-7, with no clear D. V lost 6 bases and J lost 0, with 6 bases in between. Germline V CDR1 and CDR2: MDHEN, SYDVKM. This CDR3 comprises 12 residues. DNA for the CDR3: TGTGCCAGCAGGGCCCTCTCCTACGAGCAGTACTTC. Its translation is CASRALSYEQYF.

V gene TRBV7-8 combines with J gene TRBJ2-7; tentatively, D is TRBD1 (5 bases). The CDR3 covers 12 residues. From germline, CDR1 is SGHVS and CDR2 FQNEAQ. V lost 4 bases, J lost 3 bases, and 7 bases lay in between. The CDR3 loop reads CASSSDIYEQYF. CDR3 sequence (DNA): TGTGCCAGCAGCTCGGACATCTACGAGCAGTACTTC.

The table lists this clone with a count of one. This rearrangement joins TRBV11-2 to TRBJ1-2; D possibly corresponds to TRBD1 (6 bases). Germline V gene sequence: CDR1 SGHAT, CDR2 FQNNGV. The V gene lost 4 bases and the J gene lost 7 bases, with 19 bases spanning the gap. The CDR3 sequence is 15 residues long. The CDR3 coding sequence is TGTGCCAGCAGCTCACAGACAGGCCCTTTAGGTGGCTACACCTTC. Translating it yields CASSSQTGPLGGYTF.

The chain is built from TRBV19 and TRBJ1-4; D gene ambiguous. CDR3 length: 17 residues. V was shortened by 2 bases and J by 0 bases, with 13 bases between the two germline ends. CDR1 and CDR2 (germline): LNHDA, SQIVND (reference sequence). CDR3 region: CASSIRSLGATNEKLFF. The CDR3 DNA is TGTGCCAGTAGTATAAGGAGTCTGGGAGCAACTAATGAAAAACTGTTTTTT.

The genes are TRBV7-2 and TRBJ2-7; D is unclear. Germline V CDR1 and CDR2: SGHTA, FQGNSA. V dropped 7 bases and J dropped 7 bases, with 20 bases sitting between them. CDR3 size: 14 residues. The chain's CDR3 is CASIISTGYQEQYF. DNA of the CDR3: TGTGCCAGCATCATTAGCACCGGCTATCAAGAGCAGTACTTC.

The rearrangement joins TRBV29-1 to TRBJ2-2; maybe TRBD1 (6 bases). The CDR3 covers 16 residues. Germline CDR1 reads SQVTM; CDR2 reads ANQGSEA. CDR3 sequence reads: CSALNFPGQNTGELFF. CDR3 nucleotide sequence: TGCAGTGCACTCAACTTCCCGGGACAGAACACCGGGGAGCTGTTTTTT.